A single sample is the source of the 31 T cell receptor beta chains below, sequenced in a study of blood T cells in healthy people across ages. The authors ran a second PCR of 7 to 11 cycles using a sample-barcoded 5' primer and a J-beta primer mix. TCRdb re-derived calls from the 5' RACE reads in MiXCR, one entry per CDR3 protein. The sample holds roughly 800,000 distinct CDR3 sequences; over 45% are singletons and the top ten take around 22%. What was sequenced was blood. All receptors come from a young man in good health.

The chain couples TRBV14 to TRBJ2-1; D is undetermined. CDR1 and CDR2 from the germline V gene are SGHDN and FVKESK. Trimming took off 0 bases at V and 15 bases at J, with 12 bases between the two ends. The CDR3 has 12 amino acids. CDR3 in amino acids: CASSQDLAPWFF. CDR3 in DNA: TGTGCCAGCAGCCAAGATCTGGCGCCCTGGTTCTTC.

There are a few counts of this clonotype. J is TRBJ2-6 and V is TRBV12-3 or TRBV12-4, with D possibly being TRBD1 (6 bases). Trimming removed 4 bases from V and 2 bases from J, with 6 bases in between. This CDR3 has 14 residues. In DNA form, the CDR3 reads TGTGCCAGCAGTTACAGGGCTGGGGCCAACGTCCTGACTTTC. This gives the protein CASSYRAGANVLTF.

CDR3 in amino acids: CSQLVLRGAVYEQYF. CDR3 sequence (DNA): TGCAGTCAGCTAGTATTGCGGGGCGCCGTATACGAGCAGTACTTC. The V and J genes are TRBV20-1 and TRBJ2-5, with a weak D call TRBD2 (6 bases). The end of the DNA aligns better with TRBJ2-7, so the J call may be wrong. Germline V gene lookup returns CDR1 DFQATT and CDR2 SNEGSKA (reference sequence). The CDR3 covers 15 residues.

The gene calls are TRBV12-3 or TRBV12-4 and TRBJ1-6; 11 positions agree with TRBD1. The V and J ends lost 3 bases and 12 bases, in that order; junction bases with no gene match: 4. The CDR3 extends over 14 amino acids. CDR3 DNA: TGTGCCAGCAGTTTTTCGGGACAGGGGGAACCCCTCCACTTT. It specifies CASSFSGQGEPLHF.

J is TRBJ2-3 and V is TRBV4-3, with D possibly being TRBD2 (5 bases). V was pared by 2 bases and J by 4 bases, with 10 bases between. The CDR3 sequence is 14 residues long. The germline V gene encodes CDR1 LGHNA and CDR2 YSLEER. CDR3 DNA: TGCGCCAGCAGCCAACGAGGACTCTCAGATACGCAGTATTTT. Protein sequence: CASSQRGLSDTQYF.

This sequence joins TRBV6-5 and TRBJ2-6; perhaps TRBD1 as D (5 bases). Germline CDR1 MNHEY, CDR2 SVGAGI. CDR3 length: 16 residues. V gave up 7 bases and J gave up 3 bases, with 16 bases separating them. DNA of the CDR3: TGTGCCAGCAATACGTATCAGGGTTTTGGGGCCAACGTCCTGACTTTC. Residues: CASNTYQGFGANVLTF.

The V and J genes are TRBV7-3 and TRBJ2-1; no definite D call. Per germline, CDR1 SGHTA and CDR2 FQGTGA. The CDR3 runs 12 residues. The germline V and J ends were trimmed by 4 bases and 6 bases, with 7 bases remaining between them. The chain's CDR3 is CASSSSVNEQFF. CDR3 DNA sequence: TGTGCCAGCAGCTCCTCGGTCAATGAGCAGTTCTTC.

The CDR3 nucleotides read TGTGTCACCAAGACAGGGAGCCTTTACTACAATGAGCAGTTCTTC. Translating it yields CVTKTGSLYYNEQFF. The chain carries TRBV2 and TRBJ2-1; 7 nucleotides match TRBD1. The CDR3 has 15 amino acids. The germline V gene has CDR1 SNHLY and CDR2 FYNNEI.

The chain is built from TRBV27 and TRBJ1-4, with D possibly matching TRBD1 (5 bases). CDR1 MNHEY and CDR2 SMNVEV come from the germline V gene (reference sequence). The V gene lost 5 bases and the J gene lost 8 bases, with 21 bases spanning the gap. The CDR3 sequence is 16 residues long. The CDR3 nucleotides are TGTGCCAGCAGTGCGTTTAAACCCCAAGGGGACGAAAAACTGTTTTTT. This gives the protein CASSAFKPQGDEKLFF.

The CDR3 nucleotides read TGCAGCGTGGGGATTGGGGGGAGTAACTACGAGCAGTACTTC. Residues: CSVGIGGSNYEQYF. The chain is built from TRBV29-1 and TRBJ2-5, with a weak D call TRBD2 (6 bases). The J call may be mistaken, given a closer DNA end match to TRBJ2-7. Germline V CDR1 and CDR2: SQVTM, ANQGSEA. This CDR3 has 14 amino acids.

Turning to this clonotype: Its ends do not fully match the called genes, so a read error is possible. The chain joins TRBV7-9 to TRBJ2-6; D is ambiguous. The CDR3 is 14 amino acids. Per the germline V gene, CDR1 is SEHNR and CDR2 is FQNEAQ (reference sequence). Written as DNA, the CDR3 is TGTGCCAGCAGCATAGCCTCTGGGGCCAACGTCCTGACTTTC. Translating gives CASSIASGANVLTF.

The CDR3 DNA follows: TGTGCCAGCAGTTCCTCTGATATGAACACTGAAGCTTTCTTT. It codes for CASSSSDMNTEAFF. This chain links TRBV12-3 or TRBV12-4 with TRBJ1-1; D gene ambiguous. V lost 4 bases, J lost 0 bases, and 9 bases lay in between. CDR3 size: 14 residues.

This rearrangement joins TRBV14 to TRBJ2-5; 12 nucleotides align to TRBD1. This CDR3 contains 18 residues. The V gene end was trimmed by 0 bases and the J gene end by 5 bases; junction bases not matched to a gene: 10. Germline V gene lookup returns CDR1 SGHDN and CDR2 FVKESK. CDR3 sequence reads: CASSQEWSGTGGEETQYF. The CDR3 DNA reads as TGTGCCAGCAGCCAAGAGTGGTCAGGGACAGGGGGCGAGGAGACCCAGTACTTC.

The chain employs TRBV2 and TRBJ1-2; TRBD1 might be the D (5 bases). Looked up from germline, CDR1 is SNHLY and CDR2 is FYNNEI. This CDR3 spans 14 amino acids. Trimming left V 6 bases short and J 3 bases short, with 14 bases between. The CDR3: CASRAGQGDYGYTF. The DNA for the CDR3 is TGTGCCAGCAGGGCCGGCCAGGGCGACTATGGCTACACCTTC. The whole variable domain, remainder taken from reference TRBV2 and TRBJ1-2, is EPEVTQTPSHQVTQMGQEVILRCVPISNHLYFYWYRQILGQKVEFLVSFYNNEISEKSEIFDDQFSVERPDGSNFTLKIRSTKLEDSAMYFCASRAGQGDYGYTFGSGTRLTVV.

This chain connects TRBV6-1 to TRBJ1-5; maybe TRBD1 (5 bases). The CDR3 runs 14 residues. Trimming took 8 bases from V and 6 from J, leaving 17 bases between them. The germline V gene has CDR1 MNHNS and CDR2 SASEGT. The CDR3 is CASGKGQPVQPQHF. DNA of the CDR3: TGTGCCAGCGGGAAAGGACAACCGGTTCAGCCCCAGCATTTT.

This clonotype showed up just once. This chain links TRBV20-1 with TRBJ2-1; 7 nucleotides agree with TRBD2. V lost 1 base, J lost 10 bases, and 7 bases stayed unmatched. The CDR3 totals 13 residues. In germline, CDR1 is DFQATT, CDR2 SNEGSKA (reference sequence). The CDR3 nucleotides are TGCAGTGCTAGAGGGGGCGCGGGGGACGAGCAGTTCTTC. This encodes CSARGGAGDEQFF.

The V gene is TRBV25-1, the J gene TRBJ1-2; TRBD1 is a possible D gene (6 bases). The germline CDR1 and CDR2 sequences are MGHDK and SYGVNS. CDR3 size: 15 residues. V gave up 6 bases and J gave up 4 bases, with 18 bases separating them. The CDR3 spells CASSSAQGVTYGYTF. DNA of the CDR3: TGTGCCAGCAGCAGCGCACAGGGCGTAACCTATGGCTACACCTTC.

The table lists this clonotype with a few counts. The chain has TRBV9 and TRBJ2-6, with a possible D match to TRBD2 (5 bases). The ends were cut back, 4 bases at V and 0 bases at J, with 14 bases in the middle. The CDR3 covers 17 residues. Germline assignment: CDR1 SGDLS and CDR2 YYNGEE. CDR3 residues: CASSTDRGDSGANVLTF. DNA of the CDR3: TGTGCCAGCAGCACTGACCGGGGTGACTCTGGGGCCAACGTCCTGACTTTC.

This sequence joins TRBV6-6 and TRBJ1-4, with D uncertain. Trimming stripped 5 bases from V and 5 bases from J, with 9 bases between. CDR3 length: 13 amino acids. Germline V gene sequence: CDR1 MNHNY, CDR2 SVGAGI (reference sequence). CDR3 in amino acids: CASSPAQNEKLFF. The CDR3 nucleotides read TGTGCCAGCAGTCCGGCCCAAAATGAAAAACTGTTTTTT.

This chain connects TRBV14 to TRBJ2-7; the D gene is possibly TRBD2 (5 bases). Germline CDR1 SGHDN, CDR2 FVKESK. This CDR3 contains 15 residues. Trimming cost V 2 bases and J 3 bases, with 14 bases left between them. CDR3 protein: CASSQWRTIGYEQYF. The CDR3 DNA sequence: TGTGCCAGCAGCCAATGGAGGACGATCGGCTACGAGCAGTACTTC.

The CDR3 region has the DNA TGTGCCAGCAGTTCAAACAGGGGTGACACAGATACGCAGTATTTT. It is translated as CASSSNRGDTDTQYF. V and J are TRBV7-2 and TRBJ2-3, with 7 bases lining up with TRBD1. The CDR3 runs 15 residues. V trimming: 6 bases; J trimming: 2 bases; junction bases outside the gene matches: 8. Germline CDR1 and CDR2: SGHTA and FQGNSA.

This clonotype has more than one count but fewer than ten. The chain links TRBV28 to TRBJ2-1, with D tentatively TRBD2 (5 bases). The CDR3 totals 13 residues. V lost 3 bases to trimming and J lost 10 bases, with 13 bases between them. Looked up from germline, CDR1 is MDHEN and CDR2 is SYDVKM. In nucleotides, the CDR3 is TGTGCCAGCAGTTTTCAGCTGCGAGGGGAGCAGTTCTTC. It codes for CASSFQLRGEQFF.

This clonotype occurred a few times. CDR3 DNA sequence: TGTGCCAGCAGTTTAACAGGGGTGAACACTGAAGCTTTCTTT. Translated: CASSLTGVNTEAFF. The V gene is TRBV12-3 or TRBV12-4, the J gene TRBJ1-1; 7 bases map to TRBD1. The CDR3 has 14 residues. V lost 2 bases and J lost 0; bases outside the gene matches: 0.

On this clonotype itself: This may arise from a read error, as a much more abundant clone is one base away. The rearrangement links TRBV7-9 to TRBJ2-1; tentative D call: TRBD2 (5 bases). CDR1 and CDR2 (germline): SEHNR, FQNEAQ (reference sequence). The CDR3 extends over 18 amino acids. Trimming removed 5 bases at V and 6 bases at J, with 26 bases between. The CDR3 DNA reads TGTGCCAGCAGCCCCGCCTCGAACCCCGCGGGCAGGTTCAATGAGCAGTTCTTC. It encodes CASSPASNPAGRFNEQFF.

This rearrangement joins TRBV7-2 to TRBJ2-4; 12 positions agree with TRBD2. Germline V CDR1 and CDR2: SGHTA, FQGNSA. The CDR3 runs to 17 residues. J lost 8 bases, V lost 0 bases, and 8 bases had no gene match. This CDR3 reads CASSLAQTSGRQDIQYF. CDR3 in DNA: TGTGCCAGCAGCTTAGCCCAAACTAGCGGGAGGCAAGACATTCAGTACTTC.

The table lists this clonotype with a few counts. The chain couples TRBV27 to TRBJ2-7; 8 bases map to TRBD2. V dropped 4 bases and J dropped 0; count of bases not matched to a gene: 8. Germline CDR1 and CDR2: MNHEY and SMNVEV (reference sequence). The CDR3 covers 16 residues. DNA for the CDR3: TGTGCCAGCAGTTCATCAGCGGGAGAGGTCTCCTACGAGCAGTACTTC. As protein: CASSSSAGEVSYEQYF.

This chain uses TRBV4-1 with TRBJ2-5, with D maybe TRBD2 (5 bases). The V end was cut by 3 bases, the J end by 5 bases, with 16 bases between. The CDR3 totals 15 residues. Looked up from germline, CDR1 is MGHRA and CDR2 is YSYEKL. CDR3 nucleotides: TGCGCCAGCAGCCAGGATGCGGTTTCGGGGGAGACCCAGTACTTC. It is translated as CASSQDAVSGETQYF.

The rearrangement joins TRBV12-3 or TRBV12-4 to TRBJ1-2; D might be TRBD1 (5 bases). V lost 7 bases and J lost 5, with 14 bases in between. The CDR3 totals 13 residues. The CDR3 region has the DNA TGTGCCAGCATCCAGGAGGGACGTTATGGCTACACCTTC. Translating it yields CASIQEGRYGYTF.

The gene calls are TRBV4-2 and TRBJ2-7; 9 bases agree with TRBD2. V shed 1 base, J shed 3 bases, and the junction held 4 bases outside the gene matches. The germline gives CDR1 LGHNA, CDR2 YNFKEQ. The CDR3 consists of 15 residues. CDR3 coding DNA: TGTGCCAGCAGCCAAGGAACAGCGGGGGGCTACGAGCAGTACTTC. Residues: CASSQGTAGGYEQYF.

J is TRBJ2-7 and V is TRBV27; either TRBD1 or TRBD2 may supply D (5 bases each). V was cut by 3 bases and J by 2 bases, with 11 bases left in between. The germline V gene encodes CDR1 MNHEY and CDR2 SMNVEV (reference sequence). This CDR3 has 14 residues. The CDR3: CASSLGVRAYEQYF. The CDR3 coding sequence is TGTGCCAGCAGTTTGGGAGTCAGGGCCTACGAGCAGTACTTC.

The genes are TRBV4-2 and TRBJ1-5; D not resolved. V lost 0 bases and J lost 4, with 13 bases in between. CDR1 LGHNA and CDR2 YNFKEQ come from the germline V gene. The CDR3 is made up of 16 amino acids. CDR3 coding DNA: TGTGCCAGCAGCCAAGACACGGCCGGTGGGAATCAGCCCCAGCATTTT. Translated, it gives CASSQDTAGGNQPQHF.